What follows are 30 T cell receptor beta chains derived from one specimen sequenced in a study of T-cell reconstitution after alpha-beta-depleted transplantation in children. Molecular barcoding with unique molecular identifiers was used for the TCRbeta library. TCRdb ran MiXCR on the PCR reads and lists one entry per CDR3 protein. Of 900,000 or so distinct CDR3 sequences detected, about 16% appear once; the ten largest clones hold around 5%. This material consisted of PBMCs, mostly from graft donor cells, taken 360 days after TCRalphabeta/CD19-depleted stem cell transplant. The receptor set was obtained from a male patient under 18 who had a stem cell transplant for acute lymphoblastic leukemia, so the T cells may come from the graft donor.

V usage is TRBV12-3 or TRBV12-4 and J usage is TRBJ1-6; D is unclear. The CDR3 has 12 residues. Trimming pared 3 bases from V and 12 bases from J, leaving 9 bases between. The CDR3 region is CASSLGLLPLHF. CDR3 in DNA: TGTGCCAGCAGTTTGGGATTGCTACCCCTCCACTTT.

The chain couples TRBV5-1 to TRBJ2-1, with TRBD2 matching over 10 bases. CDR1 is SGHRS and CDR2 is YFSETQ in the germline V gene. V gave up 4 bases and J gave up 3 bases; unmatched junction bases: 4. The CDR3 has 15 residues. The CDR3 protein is CASSHGLADYNEQFF. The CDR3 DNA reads TGCGCCAGCAGCCACGGACTAGCGGACTACAATGAGCAGTTCTTC. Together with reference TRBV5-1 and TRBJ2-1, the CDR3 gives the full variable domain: KAGVTQTPRYLIKTRGQQVTLSCSPISGHRSVSWYQQTPGQGLQFLFEYFSETQRNKGNFPGRFSGRQFSNSRSEMNVSTLELGDSALYLCASSHGLADYNEQFFGPGTRLTVL.

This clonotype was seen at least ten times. This chain's CDR3 is CAISERGIGETQYF. The CDR3 nucleotides read TGTGCCATCAGTGAGCGGGGGATTGGAGAGACCCAGTACTTC. The rearrangement joins TRBV10-3 to TRBJ2-5, with a possible D match to TRBD2 (6 bases). V was trimmed by 2 bases and J by 4 bases, leaving 11 bases between them. The CDR3 has 14 residues. Germline lookup yields CDR1 ENHRY and CDR2 SYGVKD.

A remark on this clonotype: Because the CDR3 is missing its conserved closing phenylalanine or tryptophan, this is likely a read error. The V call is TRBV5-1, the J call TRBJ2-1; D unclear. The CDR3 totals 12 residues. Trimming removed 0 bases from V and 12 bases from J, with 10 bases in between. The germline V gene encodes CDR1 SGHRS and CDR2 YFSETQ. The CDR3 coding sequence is TGCGCCAGCAGCTTGGCTGATGGTCCGCAGTTCTGC. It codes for CASSLADGPQFC.

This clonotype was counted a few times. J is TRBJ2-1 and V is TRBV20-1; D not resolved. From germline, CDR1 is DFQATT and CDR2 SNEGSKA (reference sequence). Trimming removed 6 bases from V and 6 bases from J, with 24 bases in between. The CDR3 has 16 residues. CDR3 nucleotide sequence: TGCAGTGCCGAGTACTCTGCGGCCCCACACGCCAATGAGCAGTTCTTC. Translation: CSAEYSAAPHANEQFF.

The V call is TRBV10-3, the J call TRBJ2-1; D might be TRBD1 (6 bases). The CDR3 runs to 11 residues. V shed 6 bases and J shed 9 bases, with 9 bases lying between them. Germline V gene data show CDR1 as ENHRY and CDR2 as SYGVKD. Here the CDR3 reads CAISRDTEQFF. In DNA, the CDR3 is TGTGCCATCAGCAGGGACACTGAGCAGTTCTTC.

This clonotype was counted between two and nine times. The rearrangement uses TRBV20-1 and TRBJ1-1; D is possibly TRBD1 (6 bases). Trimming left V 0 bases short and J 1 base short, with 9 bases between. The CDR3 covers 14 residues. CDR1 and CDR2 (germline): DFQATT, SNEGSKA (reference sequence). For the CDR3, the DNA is TGCAGTGCTAGAGATTCCAGGGGGAACACTGAAGCTTTCTTT. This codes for CSARDSRGNTEAFF.

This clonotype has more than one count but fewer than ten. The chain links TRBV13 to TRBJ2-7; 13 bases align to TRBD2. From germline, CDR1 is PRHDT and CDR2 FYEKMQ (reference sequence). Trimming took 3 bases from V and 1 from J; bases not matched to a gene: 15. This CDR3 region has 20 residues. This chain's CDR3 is CASSFSGWGTSGVHSYEQYF. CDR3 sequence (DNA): TGTGCCAGCAGCTTTTCAGGGTGGGGGACTAGCGGGGTCCATTCCTACGAGCAGTACTTC.

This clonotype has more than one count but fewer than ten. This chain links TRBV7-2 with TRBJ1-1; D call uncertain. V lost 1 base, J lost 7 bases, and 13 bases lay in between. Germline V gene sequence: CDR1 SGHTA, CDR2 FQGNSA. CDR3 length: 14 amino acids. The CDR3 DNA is TGTGCCAGCAGCTTAGTGGTCGGGCCCAGTGAAGCTTTCTTT. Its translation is CASSLVVGPSEAFF.

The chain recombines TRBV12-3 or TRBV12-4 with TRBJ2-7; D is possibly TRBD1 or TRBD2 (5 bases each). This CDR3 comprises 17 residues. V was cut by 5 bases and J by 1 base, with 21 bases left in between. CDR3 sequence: CASSRAPGTASSYEQYF. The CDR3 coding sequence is TGTGCCAGCAGTCGCGCCCCCGGGACCGCTTCTTCCTACGAGCAGTACTTC.

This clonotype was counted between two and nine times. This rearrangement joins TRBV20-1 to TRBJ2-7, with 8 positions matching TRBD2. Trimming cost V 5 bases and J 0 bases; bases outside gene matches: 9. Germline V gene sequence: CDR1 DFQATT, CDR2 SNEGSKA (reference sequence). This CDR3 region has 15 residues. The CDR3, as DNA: TGCAGTGCTCCCGACAGAAGCGGGAGCTCCTACGAGCAGTACTTC. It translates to CSAPDRSGSSYEQYF.

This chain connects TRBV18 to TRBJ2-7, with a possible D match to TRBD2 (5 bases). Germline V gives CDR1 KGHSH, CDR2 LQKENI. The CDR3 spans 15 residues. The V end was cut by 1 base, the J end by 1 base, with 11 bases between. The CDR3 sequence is CASSPRRFASYEQYF. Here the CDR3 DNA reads TGTGCCAGCTCACCACGGAGGTTTGCTTCCTACGAGCAGTACTTC.

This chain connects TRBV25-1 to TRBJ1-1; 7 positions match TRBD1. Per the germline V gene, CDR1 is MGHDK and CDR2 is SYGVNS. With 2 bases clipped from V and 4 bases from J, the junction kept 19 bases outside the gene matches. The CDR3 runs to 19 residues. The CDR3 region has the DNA TGTGCCAGCAGTGAAAGACGGATGGACAGGATAAAGAAGGGCACTGAAGCTTTCTTT. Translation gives CASSERRMDRIKKGTEAFF.

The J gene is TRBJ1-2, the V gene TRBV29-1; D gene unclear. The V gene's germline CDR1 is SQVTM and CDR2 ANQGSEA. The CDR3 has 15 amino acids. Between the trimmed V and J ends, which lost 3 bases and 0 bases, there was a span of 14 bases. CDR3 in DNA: TGCAGCGTTGAGATAAGGGTGAGAGCTAACTATGGCTACACCTTC. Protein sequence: CSVEIRVRANYGYTF.

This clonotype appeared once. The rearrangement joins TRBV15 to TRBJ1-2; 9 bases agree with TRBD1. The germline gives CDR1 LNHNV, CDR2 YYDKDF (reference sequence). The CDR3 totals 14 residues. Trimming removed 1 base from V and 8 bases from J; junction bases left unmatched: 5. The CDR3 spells CATSRAGTGNGYTF. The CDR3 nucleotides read TGTGCCACCAGCAGAGCCGGGACAGGGAACGGCTACACCTTC.

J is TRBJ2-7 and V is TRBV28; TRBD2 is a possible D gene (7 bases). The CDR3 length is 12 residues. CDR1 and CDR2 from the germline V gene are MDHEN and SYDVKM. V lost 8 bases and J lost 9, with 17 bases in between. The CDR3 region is CASRVGGQGQYF. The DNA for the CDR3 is TGTGCCAGCCGCGTGGGGGGGCAAGGGCAGTACTTC. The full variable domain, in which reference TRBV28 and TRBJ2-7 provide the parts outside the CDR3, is DVKVTQSSRYLVKRTGEKVFLECVQDMDHENMFWYRQDPGLGLRLIYFSYDVKMKEKGDIPEGYSVSREKKERFSLILESASTNQTSMYLCASRVGGQGQYFGPGTRLTVT.

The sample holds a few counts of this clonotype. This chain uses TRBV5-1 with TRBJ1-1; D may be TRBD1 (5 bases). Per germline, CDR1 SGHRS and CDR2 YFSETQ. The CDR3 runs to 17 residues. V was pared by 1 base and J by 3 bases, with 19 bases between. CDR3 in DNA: TGCGCCAGCAGCTTGTTTCGCCGGTGGGTCAGGGACACTGAAGCTTTCTTT. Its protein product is CASSLFRRWVRDTEAFF.

The CDR3 coding sequence is TGCAGTGCTAGACGGTCCCTCGGGGGGGCTGACACCGGGGAGCTGTTTTTT. It yields the protein CSARRSLGGADTGELFF. J is TRBJ2-2 and V is TRBV20-1; 8 bases are shared with TRBD2. Germline loops: CDR1 DFQATT, CDR2 SNEGSKA (reference sequence). The CDR3 is 17 amino acids. Trimming cost V 2 bases and J 3 bases; bases outside gene matches: 11.

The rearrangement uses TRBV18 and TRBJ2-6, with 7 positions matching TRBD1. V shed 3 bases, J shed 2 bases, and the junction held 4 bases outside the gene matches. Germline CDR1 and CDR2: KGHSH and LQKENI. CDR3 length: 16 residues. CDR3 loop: CASSPTGFTGANVLTF. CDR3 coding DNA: TGTGCCAGCTCACCGACAGGGTTCACTGGGGCCAACGTCCTGACTTTC.

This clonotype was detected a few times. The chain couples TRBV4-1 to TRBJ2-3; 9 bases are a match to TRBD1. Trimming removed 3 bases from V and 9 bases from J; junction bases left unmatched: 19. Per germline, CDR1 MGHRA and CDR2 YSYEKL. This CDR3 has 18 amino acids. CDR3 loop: CASSHPTPGTGRRGTQYF. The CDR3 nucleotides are TGCGCCAGCAGCCACCCCACCCCCGGGACAGGGAGAAGGGGGACGCAGTATTTT.

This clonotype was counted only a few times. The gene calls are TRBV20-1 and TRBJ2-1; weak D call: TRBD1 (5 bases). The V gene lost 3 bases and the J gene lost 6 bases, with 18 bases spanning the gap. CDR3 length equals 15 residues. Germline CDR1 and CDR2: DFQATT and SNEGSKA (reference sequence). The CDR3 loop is CSASKAWGARNEQFF. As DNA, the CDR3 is TGCAGTGCTAGCAAGGCCTGGGGCGCCCGCAATGAGCAGTTCTTC.

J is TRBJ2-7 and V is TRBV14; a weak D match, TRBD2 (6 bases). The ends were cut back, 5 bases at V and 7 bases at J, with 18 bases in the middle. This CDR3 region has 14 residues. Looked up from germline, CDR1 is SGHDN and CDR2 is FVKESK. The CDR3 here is CASSFLPPGREQYF. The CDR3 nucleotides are TGTGCCAGCAGCTTTCTTCCCCCAGGGAGGGAGCAGTACTTC.

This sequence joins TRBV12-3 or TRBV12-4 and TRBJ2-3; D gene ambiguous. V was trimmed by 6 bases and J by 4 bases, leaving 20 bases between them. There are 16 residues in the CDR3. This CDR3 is CASSTPVYSIADTQYF. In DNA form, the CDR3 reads TGTGCCAGCAGCACCCCGGTGTATAGTATCGCAGATACGCAGTATTTT.

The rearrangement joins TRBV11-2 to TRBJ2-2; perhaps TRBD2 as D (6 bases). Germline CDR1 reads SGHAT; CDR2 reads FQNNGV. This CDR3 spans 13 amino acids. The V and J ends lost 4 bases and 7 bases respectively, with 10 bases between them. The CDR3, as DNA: TGTGCCAGCAGCTATTCCGGGGGCGGGGAGCTGTTTTTT. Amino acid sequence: CASSYSGGGELFF.

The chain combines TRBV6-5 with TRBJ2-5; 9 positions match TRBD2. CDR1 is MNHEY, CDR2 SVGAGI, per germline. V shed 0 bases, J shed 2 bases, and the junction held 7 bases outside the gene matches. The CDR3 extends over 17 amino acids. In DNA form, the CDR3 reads TGTGCCAGCAGTTACTCGAGGGAGCGGGGGGAGCAAGAGACCCAGTACTTC. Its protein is CASSYSRERGEQETQYF.

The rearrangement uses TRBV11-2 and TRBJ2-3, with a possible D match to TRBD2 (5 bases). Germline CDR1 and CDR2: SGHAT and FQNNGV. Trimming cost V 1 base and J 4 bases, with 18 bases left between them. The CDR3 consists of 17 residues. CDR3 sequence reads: CASSLGRLGLRADTQYF. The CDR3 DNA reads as TGTGCCAGCAGCTTAGGGAGACTTGGACTGAGAGCAGATACGCAGTATTTT. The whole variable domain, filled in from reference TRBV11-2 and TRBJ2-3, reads EAGVAQSPRYKIIEKRQSVAFWCNPISGHATLYWYQQILGQGPKLLIQFQNNGVVDDSQLPKDRFSAERLKGVDSTLKIQPAKLEDSAVYLCASSLGRLGLRADTQYFGPGTRLTVL.

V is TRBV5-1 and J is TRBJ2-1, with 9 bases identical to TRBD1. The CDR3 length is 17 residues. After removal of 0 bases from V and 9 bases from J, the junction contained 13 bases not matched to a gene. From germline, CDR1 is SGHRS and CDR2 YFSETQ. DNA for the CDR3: TGCGCCAGCAGCTTGGGACAGGGGGTGATATCGCTCGCTGAGCAGTTCTTC. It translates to CASSLGQGVISLAEQFF.

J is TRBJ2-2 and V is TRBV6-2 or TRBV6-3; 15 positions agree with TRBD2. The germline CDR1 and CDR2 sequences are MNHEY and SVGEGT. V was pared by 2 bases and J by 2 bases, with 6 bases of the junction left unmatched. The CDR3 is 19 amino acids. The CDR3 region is CASSYGLAGGGYNTGELFF. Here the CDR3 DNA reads TGTGCCAGCAGTTACGGACTAGCGGGAGGGGGTTATAACACCGGGGAGCTGTTTTTT.

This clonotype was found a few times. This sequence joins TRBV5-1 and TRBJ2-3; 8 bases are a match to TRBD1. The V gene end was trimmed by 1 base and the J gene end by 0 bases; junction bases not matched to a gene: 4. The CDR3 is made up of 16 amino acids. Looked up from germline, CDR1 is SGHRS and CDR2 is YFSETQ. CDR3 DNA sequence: TGCGCCAGCAGCTTGACCACAGGGGGTAGCACAGATACGCAGTATTTT. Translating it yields CASSLTTGGSTDTQYF.

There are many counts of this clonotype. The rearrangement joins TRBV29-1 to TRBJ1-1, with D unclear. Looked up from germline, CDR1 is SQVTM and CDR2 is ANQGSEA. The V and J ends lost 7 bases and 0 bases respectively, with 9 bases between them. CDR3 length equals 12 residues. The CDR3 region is CSALSMNTEAFF. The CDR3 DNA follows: TGCAGCGCCCTAAGTATGAACACTGAAGCTTTCTTT. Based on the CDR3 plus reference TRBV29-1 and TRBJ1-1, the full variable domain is SAVISQKPSRDICQRGTSLTIQCQVDSQVTMMFWYRQQPGQSLTLIATANQGSEATYESGFVIDKFPISRPNLTFSTLTVSNMSPEDSSIYLCSALSMNTEAFFGQGTRLTVV.